These 28 T cell receptor beta chains were all obtained from the same sample, sequenced in a study of blood T cell repertoires in COVID-19. Method: immunoSEQ multiplex PCR; TCRdb's copy keeps in-frame clones and lacks some. Of tens of thousands of clones in the sample, 80% to 85% were seen once. Sequenced material: peripheral blood. The receptors were sampled from a man in his 70s with acute or convalescent COVID-19.

This clone was picked up one time. The rearrangement links TRBV11-3 to TRBJ2-1; possibly TRBD2 for D (5 bases). Per the germline V gene, CDR1 is SGHNT and CDR2 is YENEEA. The CDR3 is 13 residues long. V lost 7 bases to trimming and J lost 2 bases, with 9 bases between them. The CDR3 bases are TGTGCCAGCACCCCCGGGGCCTACAATGAGCAGTTCTTC. Encoded protein: CASTPGAYNEQFF.

The chain joins TRBV5-4 to TRBJ2-6; weak D call: TRBD1 (5 bases). The CDR3 is 18 residues long. Trimming took 4 bases from V and 4 from J, leaving 21 bases between them. CDR1 is SGHNT and CDR2 is YYREEE in the germline V gene (reference sequence). In nucleotides, the CDR3 is TGTGCCAGCAGCACAAAACCAGGGAAGGTGGCCGGGGCCAACGTCCTGACTTTC. It specifies CASSTKPGKVAGANVLTF. Looking up the rest from reference TRBV5-4 and TRBJ2-6 gives the full variable domain: ETGVTQSPTHLIKTRGQQVTLRCSSQSGHNTVSWYQQALGQGPQFIFQYYREEENGRGNFPPRFSGLQFPNYSSELNVNALELDDSALYLCASSTKPGKVAGANVLTFGAGSRLTVL.

This clone was counted once. CDR3 DNA sequence: TGCGCCAGCAGCGAAGGTCGGGGGAGAGATACGCAGTATTTT. Protein: CASSEGRGRDTQYF. This rearrangement joins TRBV5-1 to TRBJ2-3, with a weak D call TRBD2 (6 bases). The germline V gene has CDR1 SGHRS and CDR2 YFSETQ. The germline V and J ends were trimmed by 4 bases and 5 bases, with 14 bases remaining between them. This CDR3 is built from 14 residues. The complete variable domain, with remaining parts taken from reference TRBV5-1 and TRBJ2-3, reads KAGVTQTPRYLIKTRGQQVTLSCSPISGHRSVSWYQQTPGQGLQFLFEYFSETQRNKGNFPGRFSGRQFSNSRSEMNVSTLELGDSALYLCASSEGRGRDTQYFGPGTRLTVL.

The V gene is TRBV11-2, the J gene TRBJ1-1, with D possibly matching TRBD1 (5 bases). CDR3 length: 15 residues. V lost 1 base and J lost 6, with 15 bases in between. Per the germline V gene, CDR1 is SGHAT and CDR2 is FQNNGV. The CDR3, as DNA: TGTGCCAGCAGCTTAGGCGGGGGAGGGAAAGCTGAAGCTTTCTTT. Protein product: CASSLGGGGKAEAFF.

This clone was counted once. V and J are TRBV2 and TRBJ1-5; the D gene is possibly TRBD1 (5 bases). Trimming removed 6 bases from V and 3 bases from J, with 15 bases in between. This CDR3 is built from 15 residues. CDR1 and CDR2 from the germline V gene are SNHLY and FYNNEI. CDR3 sequence (DNA): TGTGCCAGCAGGGGTGGCACAGGTAACAATCAGCCCCAGCATTTT. This encodes CASRGGTGNNQPQHF. The variable domain in full, with the rest retrieved from reference TRBV2 and TRBJ1-5, is EPEVTQTPSHQVTQMGQEVILRCVPISNHLYFYWYRQILGQKVEFLVSFYNNEISEKSEIFDDQFSVERPDGSNFTLKIRSTKLEDSAMYFCASRGGTGNNQPQHFGDGTRLSIL.

The genes are TRBV5-5 and TRBJ2-3; perhaps TRBD2 as D (7 bases). Germline V lookup: CDR1 SGHKS, CDR2 YYEKEE (reference sequence). Trimming left V 5 bases short and J 2 bases short, with 18 bases between. The CDR3 sequence is 16 residues long. The CDR3: CASRPGGGGFTDTQYF. CDR3 nucleotide sequence: TGTGCCAGCAGACCTGGGGGAGGGGGGTTCACAGATACGCAGTATTTT. The entire variable domain, with the rest obtained from reference TRBV5-5 and TRBJ2-3, is as follows: DAGVTQSPTHLIKTRGQQVTLRCSPISGHKSVSWYQQVLGQGPQFIFQYYEKEERGRGNFPDRFSARQFPNYSSELNVNALLLGDSALYLCASRPGGGGFTDTQYFGPGTRLTVL.

The chain has TRBV29-1 and TRBJ2-7; possible D gene TRBD2, 6 bases. The V end was cut by 3 bases, the J end by 6 bases, with 15 bases between. The V gene's germline CDR1 is SQVTM and CDR2 ANQGSEA. This CDR3 spans 13 amino acids. The CDR3 protein is CSVDGRGDGEQYF. For the CDR3, the DNA is TGCAGCGTTGATGGGCGGGGCGACGGCGAGCAGTACTTC.

This clone was detected only once. The V gene is TRBV18, the J gene TRBJ2-7; TRBD2 matches 7 bases. Germline CDR1 KGHSH, CDR2 LQKENI. The V and J ends lost 8 bases and 7 bases, in that order; junction bases with no gene match: 14. The CDR3 is made up of 14 amino acids. Here the CDR3 DNA reads TGTGCCAGCCAACCGGGACTATCGACTACGGAGCAGTACTTC. It codes for CASQPGLSTTEQYF.

This clone has a handful of counts. The J gene is TRBJ1-6, the V gene TRBV10-2; D is uncertain. CDR1 and CDR2 from the germline V gene are WSHSY and SAAADI. The CDR3 covers 14 residues. The V end lost 10 bases, the J end lost 10 bases, and 20 bases lay between the germline ends. The CDR3 sequence: CATSREPRESPLHF. As DNA, the CDR3 is TGCGCCACCAGCCGAGAACCCCGGGAGTCACCCCTCCACTTT.

This chain joins TRBV15 and TRBJ1-4; no clear D gene. Germline CDR1 LNHNV, CDR2 YYDKDF (reference sequence). This CDR3 spans 14 amino acids. Trimming took off 5 bases at V and 1 base at J, with 8 bases between the two ends. CDR3 loop: CATSPVGTNEKLFF. The DNA for the CDR3 is TGTGCCACCAGCCCGGTTGGAACTAATGAAAAACTGTTTTTT.

The J gene is TRBJ2-1, the V gene TRBV5-1; 8 bases agree with TRBD1. V dropped 4 bases and J dropped 0; count of bases not matched to a gene: 6. The CDR3 totals 16 residues. Germline V lookup: CDR1 SGHRS, CDR2 YFSETQ. CDR3 in amino acids: CASSRTGLSSYNEQFF. CDR3 bases: TGCGCCAGCAGCCGGACAGGGCTTAGCTCCTACAATGAGCAGTTCTTC.

The chain couples TRBV30 to TRBJ2-3, with 14 bases that match TRBD2. The junction had 4 bases not matched to a gene; V was cut back by 3 bases and J by 5 bases. The germline CDR1 and CDR2 sequences are GTSNPN and SVGIG (reference sequence). This CDR3 is built from 15 residues. CDR3 bases: TGTGCCTGGAGACCTGGACTAGCGGGAGGAGATACGCAGTATTTT. Translated: CAWRPGLAGGDTQYF.

The sample holds one count of this clone. The chain uses TRBV5-1 and TRBJ1-2; perhaps TRBD1 as D (5 bases). CDR1 and CDR2 (germline): SGHRS, YFSETQ. V gave up 4 bases and J gave up 2 bases, with 12 bases separating them. This CDR3 comprises 14 residues. CDR3 nucleotides: TGCGCCAGCAGCCCATCCAGGGTGAACTATGGCTACACCTTC. The encoded protein is CASSPSRVNYGYTF. Based on the CDR3 plus reference TRBV5-1 and TRBJ1-2, the full variable domain is KAGVTQTPRYLIKTRGQQVTLSCSPISGHRSVSWYQQTPGQGLQFLFEYFSETQRNKGNFPGRFSGRQFSNSRSEMNVSTLELGDSALYLCASSPSRVNYGYTFGSGTRLTVV.

This clone was counted between two and nine times. The chain joins TRBV5-1 to TRBJ1-4, with TRBD1 as a possible D gene (6 bases). Germline CDR1 and CDR2: SGHRS and YFSETQ. Deletions cut 0 bases from V and 4 bases from J, with 7 bases between. The CDR3 has 14 amino acids. The CDR3 DNA follows: TGCGCCAGCAGCTTGGTACAGGGTAATGAAAAACTGTTTTTT. It specifies CASSLVQGNEKLFF.

V gene TRBV27 combines with J gene TRBJ2-7, with D hard to call. Germline V gives CDR1 MNHEY, CDR2 SMNVEV (reference sequence). The germline V and J ends were trimmed by 5 bases and 0 bases, with 14 bases remaining between them. The length of the CDR3 is 15 residues. The DNA of the CDR3 is TGTGCCAGCAGTACGCCACAGAAACTCTCCTACGAGCAGTACTTC. It codes for CASSTPQKLSYEQYF.

The V and J genes are TRBV3-1 (or the pseudogene TRBV3-2) and TRBJ2-2, with 10 bases aligning to TRBD2. V was clipped by 4 bases and J by 2 bases; unmatched bases: 7. This CDR3 spans 17 amino acids. CDR1 and CDR2 (germline): LGHDT, YNNKEL (reference sequence). CDR3 in amino acids: CASSPTRTSGNTGELFF. The CDR3 DNA follows: TGTGCCAGCAGCCCGACCCGGACTAGCGGAAACACCGGGGAGCTGTTTTTT.

The chain is built from TRBV29-1 and TRBJ1-2, with a weak D call TRBD1 (6 bases). V was shortened by 3 bases and J by 0 bases, with 8 bases between the two germline ends. Germline CDR1 SQVTM, CDR2 ANQGSEA. The CDR3 is made up of 13 amino acids. The CDR3 sequence is CSVDRTANYGYTF. The CDR3 DNA is TGCAGCGTTGACCGGACAGCTAACTATGGCTACACCTTC.

Only a few counts were recorded for this clone. The chain combines TRBV7-2 with TRBJ2-1, with 7 bases identical to TRBD2. The ends lost 7 bases at V and 5 bases at J; junction bases unmatched: 5. Germline V gene lookup returns CDR1 SGHTA and CDR2 FQGNSA. The CDR3 is made up of 13 amino acids. The CDR3 coding sequence is TGTGCCAGCACGCGGGAGAAACACAATGAGCAGTTCTTC. It encodes CASTREKHNEQFF.

This chain uses TRBV6-2 or TRBV6-3 with TRBJ2-4, with a weak D call TRBD1 (5 bases). V lost 7 bases and J lost 4, with 32 bases in between. Germline V CDR1 and CDR2: MNHEY, SVGEGT. CDR3 length: 20 amino acids. CDR3 sequence: CASNPRTLLRVPHEKNIQYF. In DNA, the CDR3 is TGTGCCAGCAACCCCAGGACACTCCTCCGGGTCCCACACGAAAAAAACATTCAGTACTTC.

This clone was detected a few times. The chain joins TRBV30 to TRBJ2-7; TRBD2 matches at 12 bases. The CDR3 sequence is 12 residues long. The germline CDR1 and CDR2 sequences are GTSNPN and SVGIG (reference sequence). J was trimmed by 6 bases and V by 6 bases; bases with no gene match: 3. CDR3 sequence reads: CACVLAGGEQYF. DNA for the CDR3: TGTGCCTGTGTACTAGCGGGGGGCGAGCAGTACTTC.

The genes are TRBV3-1 (or the pseudogene TRBV3-2) and TRBJ2-2; unclear D gene. Trimming stripped 3 bases from V and 5 bases from J, with 10 bases between. Germline assignment: CDR1 LGHDT and CDR2 YNNKEL (reference sequence). This CDR3 region has 14 residues. The CDR3 bases are TGTGCCAGCAGCCACCTTGGTGAGACCGGGGAGCTGTTTTTT. This sequence encodes CASSHLGETGELFF.

The chain recombines TRBV6-5 with TRBJ1-1; D unresolved. Germline CDR1 and CDR2: MNHEY and SVGAGI. The CDR3 runs 14 residues. Trimming cost V 2 bases and J 3 bases, with 10 bases left between them. CDR3 in DNA: TGTGCCAGCAGTTACCGAAACGGAGACACTGAAGCTTTCTTT. Protein sequence: CASSYRNGDTEAFF.

J is TRBJ2-3 and V is TRBV18; D possibly corresponds to TRBD2 (6 bases). Germline V gene lookup returns CDR1 KGHSH and CDR2 LQKENI. Trimming removed 0 bases at V and 1 base at J, with 14 bases between. The CDR3 length is 17 residues. This CDR3 is CASSPPTGVGGTDTQYF. As DNA, the CDR3 is TGTGCCAGCTCACCACCGACGGGGGTAGGGGGCACAGATACGCAGTATTTT.

This chain links TRBV5-1 with TRBJ1-4; TRBD1 is a possible D gene (5 bases). V was shortened by 4 bases and J by 7 bases, with 20 bases between the two germline ends. CDR3 size: 16 residues. Germline V gene sequence: CDR1 SGHRS, CDR2 YFSETQ. CDR3 loop: CASSQSTGRQGEKLFF. In DNA, the CDR3 is TGCGCCAGCAGCCAATCTACCGGGCGCCAGGGTGAAAAACTGTTTTTT.

V and J are TRBV11-2 and TRBJ2-1, with D possibly matching TRBD2 (5 bases). Trimming stripped 5 bases from V and 10 bases from J, with 18 bases between. Germline-derived CDR1 and CDR2 are SGHAT and FQNNGV. The CDR3 length is 14 residues. The CDR3 reads CASSEGPRGLEQFF. In nucleotides, the CDR3 is TGTGCCAGCAGCGAAGGGCCGCGTGGACTGGAGCAGTTCTTC.

At least ten counts were recorded for this clone. The chain recombines TRBV10-3 with TRBJ2-7; 10 bases are shared with TRBD2. CDR3 length: 15 residues. With 4 bases clipped from V and 3 bases from J, the junction kept 6 bases outside the gene matches. Germline V gene sequence: CDR1 ENHRY, CDR2 SYGVKD. This CDR3 reads CAISVGLAGDYEQYF. The DNA for the CDR3 is TGTGCCATCAGTGTAGGTCTAGCGGGAGACTACGAGCAGTACTTC.

V and J are TRBV5-5 and TRBJ2-3; 7 nucleotides align to TRBD1. J gave up 1 base and V 3 bases, and 5 bases lay outside the gene matches. Germline V gene lookup returns CDR1 SGHKS and CDR2 YYEKEE (reference sequence). CDR3 length equals 15 residues. CDR3 amino acids: CASSSTGKRTDTQYF. In DNA form, the CDR3 reads TGTGCCAGCAGCTCGACAGGGAAGCGCACAGATACGCAGTATTTT. Variable domain in full (rest from reference TRBV5-5 and TRBJ2-3): DAGVTQSPTHLIKTRGQQVTLRCSPISGHKSVSWYQQVLGQGPQFIFQYYEKEERGRGNFPDRFSARQFPNYSSELNVNALLLGDSALYLCASSSTGKRTDTQYFGPGTRLTVL.

The gene calls are TRBV6-2 or TRBV6-3 and TRBJ1-5, with D hard to call. Germline lookup yields CDR1 MNHEY and CDR2 SVGEGT. The V end lost 6 bases, the J end lost 5 bases, and 8 bases lay between the germline ends. CDR3 length: 12 amino acids. The CDR3 is CASSRTDQPQHF. The CDR3 nucleotides are TGTGCCAGCAGCCGAACAGATCAGCCCCAGCATTTT.